Shown below are 24 T cell receptor beta chains from a single sample sequenced in a study of long-term antiretroviral therapy in people with HIV. The assay used was immunoSEQ (version v3.0), run at survey level. The assay was immunoSEQ multiplex PCR, and TCRdb's table has in-frame clones only and misses some. The data contain approximately 30,000 clones, about 85% of them singletons. Source: unsorted PBMCs, taken 3 years after starting antiretroviral therapy. All receptors come from a middle-aged man with HIV.

This sequence joins TRBV11-2 and TRBJ2-5; D is possibly TRBD2 (8 bases). The CDR3 is 16 residues long. The germline V gene encodes CDR1 SGHAT and CDR2 FQNNGV. Trimming took 2 bases from V and 6 from J, leaving 19 bases between them. CDR3: CASSLSAGRGLKTQYF. The CDR3 coding sequence is TGTGCCAGCAGCTTATCTGCCGGGAGGGGGCTAAAGACCCAGTACTTC.

The rearrangement links TRBV5-6 to TRBJ1-4; the D gene is possibly TRBD1 (5 bases). V lost 4 bases to trimming and J lost 2 bases, with 21 bases between them. Germline V gene lookup returns CDR1 SGHDT and CDR2 YYEEEE. The CDR3 spans 18 residues. The CDR3 reads CASSLSPGREVTNEKLFF. For the CDR3, the DNA is TGTGCCAGCAGCCTATCTCCAGGCAGGGAGGTCACTAATGAAAAACTGTTTTTT.

The chain has TRBV30 and TRBJ2-7; 9 positions agree with TRBD1. Looked up from germline, CDR1 is GTSNPN and CDR2 is SVGIG (reference sequence). The V segment lost 2 bases and the J segment 0 bases; nucleotides outside the gene matches: 8. This CDR3 is 16 amino acids long. CDR3 loop: CAWSRPRTGDSYEQYF. The CDR3 nucleotides read TGTGCCTGGAGTCGACCCCGGACAGGGGACTCCTACGAGCAGTACTTC.

The J gene is TRBJ2-7, the V gene TRBV4-2; D is possibly TRBD1 (6 bases). The V end was cut by 4 bases, the J end by 2 bases, with 18 bases between. Per germline, CDR1 LGHNA and CDR2 YNFKEQ. CDR3 size: 16 residues. In DNA form, the CDR3 reads TGTGCCAGCAGCCCGAGGACCGACAGGTCCCCCTACGAGCAGTACTTC. Amino acid sequence: CASSPRTDRSPYEQYF.

J is TRBJ1-2 and V is TRBV6-6; possible D gene TRBD1, 6 bases. V lost 8 bases and J 5 bases, leaving 21 bases between the germline ends. CDR1 MNHNY and CDR2 SVGAGI come from the germline V gene (reference sequence). CDR3 size: 15 residues. The CDR3 reads CASESTGIRGYGYTF. CDR3 bases: TGTGCCAGCGAATCCACAGGGATAAGGGGATATGGCTACACCTTC.

V usage is TRBV6-5 and J usage is TRBJ2-5, with D perhaps TRBD1 (5 bases). CDR3 size: 13 residues. V was clipped by 8 bases and J by 2 bases, with 12 bases between them. CDR1 and CDR2 (germline): MNHEY, SVGAGI. The CDR3 sequence is CASGQGPQETQYF. CDR3 nucleotide sequence: TGTGCCAGCGGACAAGGTCCGCAAGAGACCCAGTACTTC.

The gene calls are TRBV11-3 and TRBJ1-2; D is unresolved. The CDR3 consists of 14 residues. Germline CDR1 reads SGHNT; CDR2 reads YENEEA. With 1 base removed from V and 1 base from J, the gap between germline ends came to 7 bases. CDR3 protein: CASSLGGSNYGYTF. CDR3 DNA: TGTGCCAGCAGCTTAGGCGGCAGTAACTATGGCTACACCTTC.

The chain carries TRBV4-1 and TRBJ2-7; 12 nucleotides line up with TRBD2. CDR1 and CDR2 from the germline V gene are MGHRA and YSYEKL. The V and J ends lost 1 base and 2 bases, in that order; junction bases with no gene match: 0. The CDR3 consists of 15 residues. The CDR3 bases are TGCGCCAGCAGCCAAGGGACTAGCGGGGCCTACGAGCAGTACTTC. The encoded protein is CASSQGTSGAYEQYF.

The CDR3 sequence: CASSLLQGALTGNTIYF. For the CDR3, the DNA is TGTGCCAGCAGTCTTTTACAGGGGGCTCTTACGGGAAACACCATATATTTT. This chain links TRBV28 with TRBJ1-3, with 9 bases lining up with TRBD1. This CDR3 is built from 17 residues. V lost 5 bases to trimming and J lost 4 bases; unmatched junction nucleotides: 12. CDR1 MDHEN and CDR2 SYDVKM come from the germline V gene.

This chain uses TRBV19 with TRBJ1-2, with 11 bases identical to TRBD1. The trim removed 0 bases at V and 7 bases at J, leaving 7 bases unmatched. The CDR3 spans 16 residues. Germline CDR1 reads LNHDA; CDR2 reads SQIVND (reference sequence). The CDR3 here is CASSIEDRGRSRGYTF. In DNA, the CDR3 is TGTGCCAGTAGTATAGAGGACAGGGGGCGAAGTCGTGGCTACACCTTC. The whole variable domain, remainder taken from reference TRBV19 and TRBJ1-2, is DGGITQSPKYLFRKEGQNVTLSCEQNLNHDAMYWYRQDPGQGLRLIYYSQIVNDFQKGDIAEGYSVSREKKESFPLTVTSAQKNPTAFYLCASSIEDRGRSRGYTFGSGTRLTVV.

V and J are TRBV5-1 and TRBJ1-2; TRBD1 matches 8 bases. Germline assignment: CDR1 SGHRS and CDR2 YFSETQ. The length of the CDR3 is 16 residues. After removal of 0 bases from V and 3 bases from J, the junction contained 7 bases not matched to a gene. The CDR3 DNA is TGCGCCAGCAGCTTGGGGCAGGGGGCGTTTGACTATGGCTACACCTTC. The encoded protein is CASSLGQGAFDYGYTF.

The rearrangement joins TRBV7-9 to TRBJ2-3; D is undetermined. The length of the CDR3 is 14 residues. Germline values: CDR1 SEHNR, CDR2 FQNEAQ (reference sequence). V was clipped by 4 bases and J by 2 bases, with 10 bases between them. The CDR3 DNA reads TGTGCCAGCAGCTCTTCAGGTACCACAGATACGCAGTATTTT. Residues: CASSSSGTTDTQYF.

CDR3 nucleotides: TGTGCCAGCAGCTGGAGGACAGGAAACATGAACACTGAAGCTTTCTTT. This codes for CASSWRTGNMNTEAFF. The chain has TRBV7-8 and TRBJ1-1; 7 nucleotides line up with TRBD1. Germline assignment: CDR1 SGHVS and CDR2 FQNEAQ. V shed 4 bases and J 0 bases; nucleotides not matched to a gene: 8. The CDR3 covers 16 residues.

This chain uses TRBV5-6 with TRBJ1-2; D is unclear. V was trimmed by 3 bases and J by 4 bases, leaving 10 bases between them. CDR1 and CDR2 from the germline V gene are SGHDT and YYEEEE. The CDR3 sequence is 13 residues long. CDR3 residues: CASSSWQPYGYTF. In DNA, the CDR3 is TGTGCCAGCAGCTCCTGGCAGCCCTATGGCTACACCTTC.

The gene calls are TRBV11-2 and TRBJ2-7, with D unclear. This CDR3 contains 13 residues. The germline V and J ends were trimmed by 5 bases and 4 bases, with 12 bases remaining between them. The germline V gene has CDR1 SGHAT and CDR2 FQNNGV. This chain's CDR3 is CASSPAMEYEQYF. The CDR3 nucleotides are TGTGCCAGCAGCCCGGCTATGGAATACGAGCAGTACTTC.

The chain links TRBV7-9 to TRBJ1-2; D gene unclear. Germline V lookup: CDR1 SEHNR, CDR2 FQNEAQ (reference sequence). The CDR3 sequence is 12 residues long. Trimming left V 3 bases short and J 4 bases short, with 6 bases between. The CDR3 sequence: CASSFDTYGYTF. The CDR3 DNA is TGTGCCAGCAGCTTTGACACCTATGGCTACACCTTC.

CDR3 DNA: TGTGCCAGCAACCCAGGTGACCCCTGGGATGAGCAGTTCTTC. Amino acids: CASNPGDPWDEQFF. The chain carries TRBV5-8 and TRBJ2-1, with D hard to call. Germline values: CDR1 SGHTS, CDR2 YDEGEE. V lost 6 bases, J lost 8 bases, and 18 bases lay in between. The CDR3 covers 14 residues. The full variable domain, with the rest looked up from reference TRBV5-8 and TRBJ2-1, is EAGVTQSPTHLIKTRGQQATLRCSPISGHTSVYWYQQALGLGLQFLLWYDEGEERNRGNFPPRFSGRQFPNYSSELNVNALELEDSALYLCASNPGDPWDEQFFGPGTRLTVL.

The CDR3 DNA sequence: TGTGCCAGCAGTAAGAGGGCTAGCATATCCTACAATGAGCAGTTCTTC. Protein: CASSKRASISYNEQFF. This rearrangement joins TRBV9 to TRBJ2-1, with D tentatively TRBD2 (5 bases). Trimming took 5 bases from V and 1 from J, leaving 16 bases between them. CDR3 size: 16 residues. CDR1 and CDR2 from the germline V gene are SGDLS and YYNGEE.

The chain couples TRBV28 to TRBJ1-6, with unresolved D. The V gene's germline CDR1 is MDHEN and CDR2 SYDVKM. Trimming removed 4 bases at V and 9 bases at J, with 19 bases between. The CDR3 runs 16 residues. CDR3 DNA sequence: TGTGCCAGCAGTTCCGTTGTAGCCCTTTCCGGTTCACCCCTCCACTTT. This gives the protein CASSSVVALSGSPLHF.

This chain uses TRBV25-1 with TRBJ1-5; 7 positions agree with TRBD1. The germline V gene encodes CDR1 MGHDK and CDR2 SYGVNS. V lost 3 bases, J lost 4 bases, and 6 bases stayed unmatched. This CDR3 contains 15 residues. Here the CDR3 reads CASSESGTANQPQHF. In nucleotides, the CDR3 is TGTGCCAGCAGTGAGTCCGGGACAGCAAATCAGCCCCAGCATTTT.

J is TRBJ1-2 and V is TRBV5-6; 7 nucleotides line up with TRBD1. This CDR3 is 14 amino acids long. CDR1 is SGHDT and CDR2 is YYEEEE in the germline V gene. Unmatched junction bases numbered 7, after V lost 0 bases and J lost 8 bases. The CDR3 loop reads CASSLVEGAGGYTF. As DNA, the CDR3 is TGTGCCAGCAGCTTGGTGGAGGGGGCGGGAGGCTACACCTTC.

The chain has TRBV28 and TRBJ1-2; D not certain. The CDR3 loop spans 15 amino acids. CDR1 is MDHEN and CDR2 is SYDVKM in the germline V gene. V was clipped by 9 bases and J by 4 bases, with 21 bases between them. CDR3 sequence (DNA): TGTGCCAGTATGGACGGCTCCAGGACGGGCTATGGCTACACCTTC. This encodes CASMDGSRTGYGYTF.

The V call is TRBV6-1, the J call TRBJ1-2; D is uncertain. CDR1 MNHNS and CDR2 SASEGT come from the germline V gene. Trimming pared 0 bases from V and 14 bases from J, leaving 13 bases between. CDR3 length: 12 residues. The CDR3 here is CASSEAKSVGTF. CDR3 bases: TGTGCCAGCAGTGAAGCAAAGTCCGTGGGAACCTTC.

J is TRBJ1-6 and V is TRBV23-1, with D uncertain. TRBV23-1 qualifies as an ORF whose function is uncertain. V lost 8 bases and J 0 bases, leaving 14 bases between the germline ends. This CDR3 comprises 16 residues. The CDR3 DNA is TGCGCCAGCGCGGTCCCCACGAGCTCCTATAATTCACCCCTCCACTTT. Translation: CASAVPTSSYNSPLHF.